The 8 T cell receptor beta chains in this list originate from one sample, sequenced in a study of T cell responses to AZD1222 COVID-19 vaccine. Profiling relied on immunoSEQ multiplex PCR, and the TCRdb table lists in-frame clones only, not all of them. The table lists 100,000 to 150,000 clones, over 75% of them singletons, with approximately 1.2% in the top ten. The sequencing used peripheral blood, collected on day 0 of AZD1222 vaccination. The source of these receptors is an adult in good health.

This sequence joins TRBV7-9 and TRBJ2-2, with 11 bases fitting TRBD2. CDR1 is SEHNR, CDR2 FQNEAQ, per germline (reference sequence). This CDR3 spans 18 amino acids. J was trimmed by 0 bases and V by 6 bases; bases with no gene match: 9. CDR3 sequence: CASRRTLGLAANTGELFF. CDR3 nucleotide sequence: TGTGCCAGCAGACGAACCCTGGGACTAGCGGCGAACACCGGGGAGCTGTTTTTT.

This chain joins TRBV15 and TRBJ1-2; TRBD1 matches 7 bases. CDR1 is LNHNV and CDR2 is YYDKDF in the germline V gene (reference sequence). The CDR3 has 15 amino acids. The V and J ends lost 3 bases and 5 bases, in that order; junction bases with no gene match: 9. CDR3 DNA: TGTGCCACCAGCAGTCCCGGGACAGTGAGATATGGCTACACCTTC. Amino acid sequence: CATSSPGTVRYGYTF.

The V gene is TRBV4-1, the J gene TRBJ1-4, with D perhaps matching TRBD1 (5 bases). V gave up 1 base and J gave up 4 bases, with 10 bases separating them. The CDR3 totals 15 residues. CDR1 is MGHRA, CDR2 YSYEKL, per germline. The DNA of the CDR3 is TGCGCCAGCAGCCAAGTTGGGACCCTTAATGAAAAACTGTTTTTT. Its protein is CASSQVGTLNEKLFF.

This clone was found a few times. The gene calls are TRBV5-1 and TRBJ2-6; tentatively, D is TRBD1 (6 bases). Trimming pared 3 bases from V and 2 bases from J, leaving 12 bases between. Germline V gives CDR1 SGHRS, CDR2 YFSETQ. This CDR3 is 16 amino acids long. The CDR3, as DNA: TGCGCCAGCAGCTCGATCTACAGGGCTGGGGCCAACGTCCTGACTTTC. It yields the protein CASSSIYRAGANVLTF.

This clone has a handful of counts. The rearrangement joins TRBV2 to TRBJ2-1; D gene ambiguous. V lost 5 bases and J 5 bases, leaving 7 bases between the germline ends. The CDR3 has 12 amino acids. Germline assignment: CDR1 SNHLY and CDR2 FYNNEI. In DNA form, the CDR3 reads TGTGCCAGCAGTAACGACAACAATGAGCAGTTCTTC. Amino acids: CASSNDNNEQFF.

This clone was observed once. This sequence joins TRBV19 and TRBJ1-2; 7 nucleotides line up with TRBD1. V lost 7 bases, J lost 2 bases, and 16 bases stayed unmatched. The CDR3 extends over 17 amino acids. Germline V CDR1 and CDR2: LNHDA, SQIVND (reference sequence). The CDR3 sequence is CASMRGQGGLNNYGYTF. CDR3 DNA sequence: TGTGCCAGTATGAGGGGGCAGGGGGGTTTGAACAACTATGGCTACACCTTC.

CDR3 residues: CAISELGQGAEKLFF. DNA of the CDR3: TGTGCCATCAGTGAGTTAGGTCAGGGGGCCGAAAAACTGTTTTTT. This chain joins TRBV10-3 and TRBJ1-4, with 8 bases matching TRBD1. V was clipped by 1 base and J by 8 bases; unmatched bases: 6. This CDR3 is 15 amino acids long. Germline CDR1 reads ENHRY; CDR2 reads SYGVKD.

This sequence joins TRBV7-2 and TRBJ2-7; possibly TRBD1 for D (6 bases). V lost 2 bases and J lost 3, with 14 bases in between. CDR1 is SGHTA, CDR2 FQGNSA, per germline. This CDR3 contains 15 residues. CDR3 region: CASSLLPGQNYEQYF. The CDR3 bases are TGTGCCAGCAGCTTACTTCCTGGACAGAACTACGAGCAGTACTTC.